This is a list of T cell receptor beta chains from one sample in a study of Ad26.COV2.S vaccination and SARS-CoV-2 variants. The method was immunoSEQ multiplex PCR; TCRdb's version includes in-frame clones alone and lacks a portion of them. Among around 380,000 clones listed, approximately 86% were seen once. The source was peripheral blood, collected in a trial of Ad26.COV2.S vaccine versus placebo. These receptors came from a person between 18 and 65 years old who received the Ad26.COV2.S COVID-19 vaccine or a placebo. Both conserved end residues are part of each CDR3. D genes are given only for firm matches. Expanded clones get a size class; other rows say once, few or many, or leave the size out.

TRBJ1-1,.,TRBV6-5,.,TGTGCCAGCAGAAAACAGGCTATGAACACTGAAGCTTTCTTT,CASRKQAMNTEAFF
TRBJ1-6,TRBD1,TRBV6-5,.,TGTGCCAGCGACGCGTCCAACAGGGGGGATTCACCCCTCCACTTT,CASDASNRGDSPLHF
TRBJ1-5,.,TRBV2,.,TGTGCCAGCAGTGATCGGGGAAACCAGCCCCAGCATTTT,CASSDRGNQPQHF
TRBJ1-1,.,TRBV10-1,.,TGCGCCAGCAGCAGCCTAAGAAGAGGCTTAGCTTTCTTT,CASSSLRRGLAFF
TRBJ2-7,.,TRBV7-8,.,TGTGCCAGCAGTCTAGGACGCAACTCCTACGAGCAGTACTTC,CASSLGRNSYEQYF
TRBJ1-2,.,TRBV27,.,TGTGCCAGCAGTTTGAAGGAGGGACCATACGGCTACACCTTC,CASSLKEGPYGYTF
TRBJ2-7,.,TRBV5-4,.,TGTGCCAGCAGGCCGGGGATAGACAGCCGCTCCTACGAGCAGTACTTC,CASRPGIDSRSYEQYF
TRBJ1-1,.,TRBV6-5,.,TGTGCCAGCAGAGTGACAGACCCGAACACTGAAGCTTTCTTT,CASRVTDPNTEAFF
TRBJ1-2,.,TRBV10-3,once,TGTGCCATCAGTGAGTCCAGGGTGGAGGACAGCCCTCTTAACTATGGCTACACCTTC,CAISESRVEDSPLNYGYTF
TRBJ2-1,.,TRBV3-1/TRBV3-2,.,TGTGCCAGCAGCCAAGATCCAGGGTACAATGAGCAGTTCTTC,CASSQDPGYNEQFF
TRBJ1-5,TRBD1,TRBV7-8,.,TGTGCCAGCAGCGGCCGGGACAGAGATCAGCCCCAGCATTTT,CASSGRDRDQPQHF
TRBJ1-1,.,TRBV5-4,.,TGTGCCAGCAGCTCGGCTGAGGGGTGGACTGAAGCTTTCTTT,CASSSAEGWTEAFF
TRBJ1-3,.,TRBV7-9,.,TGTGCCAGCAGCTTTTTGGGTGGAAACACCATATATTTT,CASSFLGGNTIYF
TRBJ2-5,.,TRBV12-3/TRBV12-4,.,TGTGCCAGCAGTTTAGATAGGCGGCCGACCCAGTACTTC,CASSLDRRPTQYF
TRBJ1-3,.,TRBV5-4,once,TGTGCCAGCAGCCAGATCTCTGGAAACACCATATATTTT,CASSQISGNTIYF
TRBJ1-4,.,TRBV4-1,.,TGCGCCAGCAGCCAAGATTTGAGGACAGCTGGTAATGAAAAACTGTTTTTT,CASSQDLRTAGNEKLFF
TRBJ1-2,.,TRBV6-5,.,TGTGCCAGCAGTTACTCCGCGGGGATGGGTGGCTACACCTTC,CASSYSAGMGGYTF
TRBJ2-3,TRBD2,TRBV3-1/TRBV3-2,.,TGTGCCAGCAGCCGAGGACTAGCGGGGGCTCTGGGTACGCAGTATTTT,CASSRGLAGALGTQYF
TRBJ1-5,.,TRBV6-4,.,TGTGCCAGCTACCTAAGGGGCAGGGTCAACCAGCCCCAGCATTTT,CASYLRGRVNQPQHF